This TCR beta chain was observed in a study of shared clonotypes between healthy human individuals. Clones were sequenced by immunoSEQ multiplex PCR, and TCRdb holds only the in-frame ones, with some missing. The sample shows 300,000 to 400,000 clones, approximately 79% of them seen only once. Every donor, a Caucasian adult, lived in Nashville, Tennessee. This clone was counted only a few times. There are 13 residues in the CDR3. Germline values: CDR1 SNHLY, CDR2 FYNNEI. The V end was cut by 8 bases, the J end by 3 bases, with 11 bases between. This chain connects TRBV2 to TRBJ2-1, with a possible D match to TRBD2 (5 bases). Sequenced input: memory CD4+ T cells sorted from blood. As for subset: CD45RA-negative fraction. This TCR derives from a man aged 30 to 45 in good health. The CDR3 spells CASRRGSYNEQFF. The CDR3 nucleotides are TGTGCCAGCCGCCGAGGGAGCTACAATGAGCAGTTCTTC.